The entry that follows covers one T cell receptor beta chain sequence. Original processing methods: Reference gene primer amplification gave estimated nucleated cell counts. Clones were read by immunoSEQ multiplex PCR, and TCRdb kept only the in-frame ones, dropping some. The V and J calls and clone size are taken from that table; D and trimming were inferred from the DNA. The repertoire consists of 40,000 or so clones, with 90% occurring once and the leading ten covering about 25%. The data are from a study of blood T cell repertoires in COVID-19. Study-wide background: Spain, Italy and the United States supplied samples that represented acute and convalescent COVID-19. T cells, B-cell-depleted T cells, or PBMCs provided the cDNA or gDNA that served as material.

Germline V gene data show CDR1 as MRHNA and CDR2 as SNTAGT. The CDR3 totals 14 residues. V lost 6 bases and J lost 2; bases outside the gene matches: 4. Input material: peripheral blood. The sequence came from a man aged 60 to 69 with active or convalescent COVID-19. The chain recombines TRBV6-4 with TRBJ1-1; 9 bases match TRBD1. The CDR3 DNA follows: TGTGCCAGCAGAGTGGACAGGGGAAACACTGAAGCTTTCTTT. As protein: CASRVDRGNTEAFF.